A single sample is the source of the 11 T cell receptor beta chains below, sequenced in a study of vaccination effects on CD4 cells after COVID-19. The assay was immunoSEQ multiplex PCR, and TCRdb's table has in-frame clones only and misses some. The data hold some 60,000 clones, with roughly three quarters observed a single time. ViraFEST assay sequencing came after antigen-specific CD4+ T cells were expanded with viral peptide pools. Investigators separated out CD4+ T cells once around 9 days of culture had passed. Vaccine recipients had no previous SARS-CoV-2 infection; their nucleocapsid antibodies were negative. These receptors lack a known antigen. The input for sequencing was CD4+ T cells from PBMCs cultured with HCoV-NL63 spike peptides, taken before COVID-19 vaccination. These TCRs come from a human donor who received a COVID-19 vaccine.

A single count supports this clone. V usage is TRBV19 and J usage is TRBJ1-1, with 7 bases matching TRBD1. This CDR3 is 13 amino acids long. CDR1 LNHDA and CDR2 SQIVND come from the germline V gene (reference sequence). With 6 bases clipped from V and 7 bases from J, the junction kept 8 bases outside the gene matches. The DNA for the CDR3 is TGTGCCAGTAGCCTGACAGGGTCTAGTGAAGCTTTCTTT. Its protein product is CASSLTGSSEAFF.

This chain connects TRBV10-3 to TRBJ1-1, with 10 bases lining up with TRBD1. Germline loops: CDR1 ENHRY, CDR2 SYGVKD. V shed 6 bases, J shed 0 bases, and the junction held 7 bases outside the gene matches. The CDR3 sequence is 16 residues long. The CDR3 reads CAIRKTGGEVNTEAFF. The CDR3 bases are TGTGCCATCAGAAAGACAGGGGGCGAGGTGAACACTGAAGCTTTCTTT.

This clone came up a few times. This sequence joins TRBV6-2 or TRBV6-3 and TRBJ1-5; D not resolved. Deletions cut 0 bases from V and 0 bases from J, with 3 bases between. Per the germline V gene, CDR1 is MNHEY and CDR2 is SVGEGT. This CDR3 is 14 amino acids long. The CDR3 protein is CASSYSNSNQPQHF. The DNA for the CDR3 is TGTGCCAGCAGTTACTCGAATAGCAATCAGCCCCAGCATTTT.

The chain employs TRBV4-1 and TRBJ2-4, with TRBD1 matching 8 bases. V shed 4 bases, J shed 5 bases, and the junction held 16 bases outside the gene matches. Germline V CDR1 and CDR2: MGHRA, YSYEKL. The CDR3 has 18 amino acids. The CDR3 bases are TGCGCCAGCAGCCCATCATTGATACCGGGGACAGGACAAAACATTCAGTACTTC. Translating gives CASSPSLIPGTGQNIQYF.

The chain couples TRBV6-6 to TRBJ1-6; the D is unclear. The CDR3 has 14 residues. V dropped 5 bases and J dropped 5 bases, with 10 bases sitting between them. Germline loops: CDR1 MNHNY, CDR2 SVGAGI (reference sequence). CDR3 loop: CASSTTANNSPLHF. CDR3 bases: TGTGCCAGCAGTACGACGGCAAATAATTCACCCCTCCACTTT.

This clone turned up a few times. The chain couples TRBV5-4 to TRBJ1-3, with a weak D call TRBD1 (5 bases). Per the germline V gene, CDR1 is SGHNT and CDR2 is YYREEE (reference sequence). CDR3 length equals 16 residues. V lost 4 bases to trimming and J lost 4 bases, with 18 bases between them. The CDR3: CASSPGQGELGNTIYF. DNA for the CDR3: TGTGCCAGCAGCCCCGGGCAGGGCGAGCTAGGAAACACCATATATTTT.

The chain couples TRBV7-2 to TRBJ1-4; D gene uncertain. Deletions cut 5 bases from V and 0 bases from J, with 10 bases between. Germline V gene sequence: CDR1 SGHTA, CDR2 FQGNSA. This CDR3 region has 15 residues. The CDR3 protein is CASSLRSTTNEKLFF. In nucleotides, the CDR3 is TGTGCCAGCAGCCTCCGGAGCACAACTAATGAAAAACTGTTTTTT.

The chain uses TRBV20-1 and TRBJ1-5, with D possibly TRBD1 on 6 matching bases. The ends were cut back, 3 bases at V and 0 bases at J, with 9 bases in the middle. This CDR3 region has 14 residues. Germline assignment: CDR1 DFQATT and CDR2 SNEGSKA (reference sequence). The CDR3, as DNA: TGCAGTGCTAGTAGGGGGGGTAGCAATCAGCCCCAGCATTTT. It encodes CSASRGGSNQPQHF.

The V and J genes are TRBV19 and TRBJ1-1; 9 bases align to TRBD1. Germline V CDR1 and CDR2: LNHDA, SQIVND (reference sequence). V shed 9 bases, J shed 4 bases, and the junction held 9 bases outside the gene matches. The CDR3 totals 14 residues. The CDR3 DNA sequence: TGTGCCAGCACCCAGGACAGGGGCAGCACTGAAGCTTTCTTT. It specifies CASTQDRGSTEAFF.

The rearrangement links TRBV5-1 to TRBJ2-1; the match to TRBD2 covers 9 bases. The germline CDR1 and CDR2 sequences are SGHRS and YFSETQ. The V gene end was trimmed by 1 base and the J gene end by 7 bases; junction bases not matched to a gene: 18. The CDR3 runs 19 residues. Written as DNA, the CDR3 is TGCGCCAGCAGCTTGTATCGTCTAGCGGGGACCGTAGGGGGGAATGAGCAGTTCTTC. Residues: CASSLYRLAGTVGGNEQFF.

The chain combines TRBV4-3 with TRBJ2-2; no definite D call. The CDR3 length is 15 residues. Germline CDR1 is LGHNA and CDR2 is YSLEER. V shed 3 bases and J shed 1 base, with 9 bases lying between them. CDR3 nucleotides: TGCGCCAGCAGCCATCTCGATCGGAACACCGGGGAGCTGTTTTTT. Translation gives CASSHLDRNTGELFF.